This passage covers 18 T cell receptor beta chains from one sample sequenced in a study of Graves' ophthalmopathy and Graves' hyperthyroidism. The sequenced template was RNA, covering the TCR beta CDR3 region. Investigators did first-round RT-PCR with HTBI primers, then second-round multiplex PCR. TCRdb recomputed calls from the multiplex PCR reads with MiXCR, one row per CDR3 protein. There are over 500,000 distinct CDR3 sequences in the sample; 22% occur only once, and more than 5.5% lies in the top ten. The sequenced sample was peripheral blood. The receptors were gathered from a woman younger than 35 with stable Graves' hyperthyroidism. Some clones in this sample may be carry-over from other donors' samples.

CDR3 nucleotides: TGTGCCAGCAGCCAAGTTCAGGGGCCCTCCTACGAGCAGTACTTC. It specifies CASSQVQGPSYEQYF. The chain carries TRBV3-1 and TRBJ2-7, with D possibly matching TRBD1 (6 bases). V was clipped by 1 base and J by 0 bases, with 10 bases between them. Germline CDR1 is LGHDT and CDR2 is YNNKEL (reference sequence). The CDR3 sequence is 15 residues long.

This chain links TRBV12-3 or TRBV12-4 with TRBJ2-7; 7 bases fit TRBD1. This CDR3 comprises 13 residues. The junction had 5 bases not matched to a gene; V was cut back by 5 bases and J by 4 bases. CDR3 loop: CASSMDRRYEQYF. As DNA, the CDR3 is TGTGCCAGCAGTATGGACAGGAGGTACGAGCAGTACTTC.

This clonotype has ten or more counts. The chain links TRBV6-1 to TRBJ1-2, with D unclear. The CDR3 consists of 15 residues. Trimming shortened V by 7 bases and J by 2 bases, and 17 bases separated the two germline ends. In germline, CDR1 is MNHNS, CDR2 SASEGT. The CDR3 region is CASTPADISNYGYTF. The CDR3 bases are TGTGCCAGCACCCCCGCGGATATTAGCAACTATGGCTACACCTTC.

V gene TRBV6-5 combines with J gene TRBJ2-5, with TRBD2 identical over 11 bases. Germline V lookup: CDR1 MNHEY, CDR2 SVGAGI. V gave up 0 bases and J gave up 0 bases; unmatched junction bases: 3. The CDR3 is 17 amino acids. The CDR3 DNA sequence: TGTGCCAGCAGTTACTCCAGACTAGCGGGGAACCAAGAGACCCAGTACTTC. Translation: CASSYSRLAGNQETQYF.

The rearrangement links TRBV11-2 to TRBJ1-2; TRBD1 matches 8 bases. Trimming at V came to 1 base and at J to 0 bases, leaving 1 base not matched to a gene. Per germline, CDR1 SGHAT and CDR2 FQNNGV. The CDR3 is 15 amino acids. CDR3 loop: CASSLGTGPNYGYTF. In DNA form, the CDR3 reads TGTGCCAGCAGCTTAGGGACAGGGCCTAACTATGGCTACACCTTC.

This clonotype was seen ten or more times. V is TRBV6-1 and J is TRBJ2-2; no clear D gene. The germline V and J ends were trimmed by 7 bases and 1 base, with 7 bases remaining between them. This CDR3 is 13 amino acids long. The germline CDR1 and CDR2 sequences are MNHNS and SASEGT. The CDR3 nucleotides are TGTGCCAGCATTCCGGGGAACACCGGGGAGCTGTTTTTT. This sequence encodes CASIPGNTGELFF.

This chain uses TRBV2 with TRBJ2-5; weak D call: TRBD2 (5 bases). From germline, CDR1 is SNHLY and CDR2 FYNNEI. The CDR3 consists of 14 residues. With 4 bases removed from V and 3 bases from J, the gap between germline ends came to 12 bases. In nucleotides, the CDR3 is TGTGCCAGCAGTGCCGTAACTAGAGAAGAGACCCAGTACTTC. Encoded protein: CASSAVTREETQYF.

The chain uses TRBV3-1 and TRBJ2-7, with 10 bases aligning to TRBD2. Per germline, CDR1 LGHDT and CDR2 YNNKEL (reference sequence). The J segment lost 8 bases and the V segment lost 4 bases, leaving 8 bases of the junction unmatched. The CDR3 contains 14 residues. This CDR3 reads CASSPTSGISQQYF. CDR3 in DNA: TGTGCCAGCAGCCCTACTAGCGGGATTTCCCAGCAGTACTTC.

This clonotype was seen more than once but under ten times. A much larger clone differs from this one at a single base, so this may be a read error. The rearrangement links TRBV12-5 to TRBJ1-1; tentative D call: TRBD1 (5 bases). This CDR3 comprises 14 residues. Germline CDR1 is LGHNT and CDR2 is FRNRAP. The V end was cut by 8 bases, the J end by 8 bases, with 21 bases between. CDR3: CASRLQGGGAEAFF. CDR3 nucleotide sequence: TGTGCTAGTCGTCTTCAGGGCGGGGGTGCCGAAGCTTTCTTT.

At least ten counts were recorded for this clonotype. The chain links TRBV2 to TRBJ1-1, with TRBD1 identical over 8 bases. Germline CDR1 is SNHLY and CDR2 is FYNNEI. There are 13 residues in the CDR3. After removal of 8 bases from V and 4 bases from J, the junction contained 6 bases not matched to a gene. This CDR3 reads CASLGDRGTEAFF. The CDR3 DNA sequence: TGTGCCAGCTTGGGCGACAGGGGCACTGAAGCTTTCTTT.

In this sample, this clonotype turned up many times. J is TRBJ2-5 and V is TRBV7-9; the D is unclear. CDR1 is SEHNR, CDR2 FQNEAQ, per germline (reference sequence). Trimming removed 8 bases at V and 5 bases at J, with 12 bases between. The CDR3 length is 12 residues. CDR3 sequence (DNA): TGTGCCAGCTGTGTCTTCAGGGAGACCCAGTACTTC. Its translation is CASCVFRETQYF.

This clonotype was seen at least ten times. The rearrangement joins TRBV19 to TRBJ1-2; D may be TRBD1 (6 bases). V lost 7 bases, J lost 3 bases, and 18 bases lay in between. Per germline, CDR1 LNHDA and CDR2 SQIVND (reference sequence). The CDR3 sequence is 15 residues long. The CDR3 reads CASMGGPLNYYGYTF. The CDR3 nucleotides read TGTGCCAGTATGGGGGGCCCCCTGAACTACTATGGCTACACCTTC.

This clonotype was recorded many times. The chain combines TRBV27 with TRBJ1-1, with D possibly being TRBD1 (5 bases). The CDR3 totals 15 residues. CDR1 is MNHEY and CDR2 is SMNVEV in the germline V gene (reference sequence). With 5 bases removed from V and 8 bases from J, the gap between germline ends came to 21 bases. CDR3 amino acids: CASSDSVRGETEAFF. CDR3 sequence (DNA): TGTGCCAGCAGTGACTCGGTTAGGGGCGAGACCGAAGCTTTCTTT.

This clonotype has just one count. The chain joins TRBV10-3 to TRBJ1-5; tentative D call: TRBD1 (5 bases). The germline CDR1 and CDR2 sequences are ENHRY and SYGVKD. This CDR3 spans 13 amino acids. Trimming pared 6 bases from V and 4 bases from J, leaving 10 bases between. CDR3 protein: CAIRREGNQPQHF. CDR3 DNA: TGTGCCATCAGGAGGGAGGGGAATCAGCCCCAGCATTTT.

In this sample, this clonotype turned up a few times. The chain links TRBV12-3 or TRBV12-4 to TRBJ1-1; no firm D call. The CDR3 sequence is 13 residues long. V lost 7 bases, J lost 1 base, and 10 bases lay in between. Here the CDR3 reads CASKLSPNTEAFF. CDR3 bases: TGTGCCAGCAAACTAAGTCCGAACACTGAAGCTTTCTTT.

The gene calls are TRBV6-1 and TRBJ1-1; no firm D call. CDR3 size: 14 residues. V dropped 4 bases and J dropped 1 base, with 10 bases sitting between them. Germline lookup yields CDR1 MNHNS and CDR2 SASEGT. In DNA, the CDR3 is TGTGCCAGCAGTGGCCTAAGGAAGAACACTGAAGCTTTCTTT. The encoded protein is CASSGLRKNTEAFF.

CDR3 nucleotide sequence: TGTGCCAGCAGCCATGGGACAGAGGAGACCCAGTACTTC. Translation gives CASSHGTEETQYF. The rearrangement uses TRBV12-3 or TRBV12-4 and TRBJ2-5; 7 nucleotides align to TRBD1. The CDR3 covers 13 residues. The V and J ends lost 6 bases and 5 bases, in that order; junction bases with no gene match: 6.

This clonotype was observed at least ten times. The chain is built from TRBV6-5 and TRBJ1-6; no reliable D call. The germline CDR1 and CDR2 sequences are MNHEY and SVGAGI. Deletions cut 2 bases from V and 7 bases from J, with 9 bases between. The CDR3 totals 14 residues. CDR3 sequence reads: CASSYRQENSPLHF. CDR3 nucleotides: TGTGCCAGCAGTTACCGGCAGGAGAATTCACCCCTCCACTTT.